The 17 T cell receptor beta chains given below trace back to one sample, sequenced in a study of molecular identifiers for immune sequencing clone quantification (dated by TCRdb to the late 2010s). The library was produced with PCR. The sample was run on a NextSeq 500. In TCRdb, the public reads were trimmed at Q25 with fastp and aligned with MiXCR, with productive beta chains retained. Rows are combined by CDR3 protein, so each entry shows the most common genes and DNA. In this sample the table shows approximately 630,000 distinct CDR3 sequences, around 25% of which occur a single time. The top ten clones comprise 0.6% to 0.9% of the sample. The source material was naive CD8+ T cells from blood, with Jurkat cell RNA spiked in. This sample's cell subset or site label indicates: FACS-sorted CD8+CD4-CCR7+CD45RA+ naive T cells. The receptors originated from a human donor in good health. Some libraries in this study had Jurkat cell RNA spiked in.

In this sample, this clonotype turned up many times. The genes are TRBV6-5 and TRBJ2-3, with unresolved D. The CDR3 is made up of 13 amino acids. Trimming cost V 5 bases and J 6 bases, with 12 bases left between them. In germline, CDR1 is MNHEY, CDR2 SVGAGI. The CDR3 coding sequence is TGTGCCAGCAGTCCGGTAGCTTTCGATACGCAGTATTTT. This sequence encodes CASSPVAFDTQYF.

V is TRBV27 and J is TRBJ1-2, with a tentative D call TRBD1 (5 bases). V was pared by 5 bases and J by 3 bases, with 13 bases between. From germline, CDR1 is MNHEY and CDR2 SMNVEV (reference sequence). CDR3 length equals 14 residues. In DNA form, the CDR3 reads TGTGCCAGCAGTACGAGGGGCGCAGACTATGGCTACACCTTC. Its translation: CASSTRGADYGYTF.

The chain has TRBV12-3 or TRBV12-4 and TRBJ2-7; D is unresolved. The CDR3 runs 13 residues. Trimming shortened V by 6 bases and J by 7 bases, and 16 bases separated the two germline ends. The CDR3 is CASSPSEGLEQYF. In nucleotides, the CDR3 is TGTGCCAGCAGCCCCAGCGAAGGGTTGGAGCAGTACTTC.

This clonotype has a count of ten or more. The rearrangement uses TRBV4-3 and TRBJ1-2, with a weak D call TRBD1 (6 bases). The CDR3 extends over 15 amino acids. The V end lost 3 bases, the J end lost 0 bases, and 11 bases lay between the germline ends. Germline CDR1 and CDR2: LGHNA and YSLEER. The CDR3 protein is CASSQDWTANYGYTF. The CDR3, as DNA: TGCGCCAGCAGCCAGGATTGGACAGCTAACTATGGCTACACCTTC.

This clonotype occurred a few times. V gene TRBV28 combines with J gene TRBJ2-5; D might be TRBD2 (5 bases). Germline CDR1 is MDHEN and CDR2 is SYDVKM. The length of the CDR3 is 14 residues. Trimming left V 5 bases short and J 5 bases short, with 15 bases between. The CDR3 reads CASSPYRERETQYF. For the CDR3, the DNA is TGTGCCAGCAGTCCTTACAGAGAGCGGGAGACCCAGTACTTC.

This chain connects TRBV4-3 to TRBJ2-7; D uncertain. V was pared by 0 bases and J by 2 bases, with 17 bases between. Germline loops: CDR1 LGHNA, CDR2 YSLEER. The CDR3 is 17 residues long. This CDR3 is CASSQDGVGSTAYEQYF. Here the CDR3 DNA reads TGCGCCAGCAGCCAAGATGGTGTCGGATCAACAGCCTACGAGCAGTACTTC.

In its sample, this clonotype was seen once. This may come from a read error, since a much larger clone is one base off. The chain is built from TRBV28 and TRBJ1-1, with D uncertain. Germline values: CDR1 MDHEN, CDR2 SYDVKM. The CDR3 length is 12 residues. CDR3 sequence reads: CAGSLPPAEAFF. The CDR3 DNA reads as TGTGCCGGCAGTCTTCCCCCGGCTGAAGCTTTCTTT.

This clonotype has a count of ten or more. CDR3 in amino acids: CASRDGNYGYTF. The CDR3 region has the DNA TGCGCCAGCAGGGACGGTAACTATGGCTACACCTTC. The genes are TRBV10-2 and TRBJ1-2; D gene unclear. The ends were cut back, 6 bases at V and 1 base at J, with 6 bases in the middle. The CDR3 loop spans 12 amino acids. Per germline, CDR1 WSHSY and CDR2 SAAADI.

In this sample, this clonotype turned up a few times. The chain links TRBV7-9 to TRBJ1-5; 10 positions agree with TRBD1. CDR1 is SEHNR and CDR2 is FQNEAQ in the germline V gene (reference sequence). The V and J ends lost 4 bases and 5 bases, in that order; junction bases with no gene match: 2. The CDR3 runs 14 residues. CDR3 coding DNA: TGTGCCAGCAGCTCGACAGGGGGCGATCAGCCCCAGCATTTT. This encodes CASSSTGGDQPQHF.

To note about this clonotype: Just one base apart from a much larger clone, this may be a read error. The V gene is TRBV6-5, the J gene TRBJ1-5; 9 bases map to TRBD1. V lost 10 bases and J lost 6; bases outside the gene matches: 7. This CDR3 region has 13 residues. Germline CDR1 MNHEY, CDR2 SVGAGI. CDR3 bases: TGTGCCACGGGAACAGGGGGCCCTCAGCCCCAGCATTTT. This translates into CATGTGGPQPQHF.

This clonotype was recorded many times. This chain uses TRBV12-5 with TRBJ2-7, with 7 positions matching TRBD2. Germline CDR1 is LGHNT and CDR2 is FRNRAP. CDR3 length: 13 amino acids. The junction had 3 bases not matched to a gene; V was cut back by 3 bases and J by 4 bases. The CDR3 reads CASGFTGGYEQYF. The CDR3 DNA reads as TGTGCTAGTGGTTTTACGGGGGGTTACGAGCAGTACTTC.

This sequence joins TRBV19 and TRBJ1-1; D is possibly TRBD1 (5 bases). Germline CDR1 and CDR2: LNHDA and SQIVND (reference sequence). CDR3 size: 13 residues. V lost 7 bases and J 2 bases, leaving 11 bases between the germline ends. The CDR3, as DNA: TGTGCCAGTACCCCGACAGAAAACACTGAAGCTTTCTTT. It encodes CASTPTENTEAFF.

This clonotype has only a few counts. This sequence joins TRBV19 and TRBJ2-2; 14 bases agree with TRBD2. The CDR3 is 16 amino acids. Germline CDR1 reads LNHDA; CDR2 reads SQIVND (reference sequence). V gave up 7 bases and J gave up 6 bases; unmatched junction bases: 7. CDR3 loop: CASTGTSGSIAGELFF. The CDR3 DNA reads as TGTGCCAGTACCGGGACTAGCGGGAGTATTGCCGGGGAGCTGTTTTTT.

The table lists this clonotype with a few counts. J is TRBJ2-2 and V is TRBV27; 9 nucleotides line up with TRBD1. The V and J ends lost 5 bases and 2 bases, in that order; junction bases with no gene match: 18. In germline, CDR1 is MNHEY, CDR2 SMNVEV (reference sequence). The CDR3 has 20 amino acids. The CDR3 loop is CASSTITGTGWYSNTGELFF. The CDR3, as DNA: TGTGCCAGCAGTACGATTACCGGGACAGGGTGGTATAGTAACACCGGGGAGCTGTTTTTT.

In this sample, this clonotype turned up many times. The chain employs TRBV6-5 and TRBJ2-3, with 8 bases identical to TRBD2. CDR3 length equals 14 residues. The V gene end was trimmed by 5 bases and the J gene end by 6 bases; junction bases not matched to a gene: 7. CDR1 and CDR2 (germline): MNHEY, SVGAGI. In nucleotides, the CDR3 is TGTGCCAGCAGTCTGTCTAGCGGGTGGGATACGCAGTATTTT. This encodes CASSLSSGWDTQYF.

V usage is TRBV11-2 and J usage is TRBJ2-5; 14 nucleotides agree with TRBD2. Germline CDR1 reads SGHAT; CDR2 reads FQNNGV. The ends lost 2 bases at V and 4 bases at J; junction bases unmatched: 9. CDR3 length: 18 residues. CDR3 protein: CASSLLGTSGGYIETQYF. The CDR3 DNA follows: TGTGCCAGCAGCTTACTCGGGACTAGCGGGGGCTATATAGAGACCCAGTACTTC. The whole variable domain, remainder taken from reference TRBV11-2 and TRBJ2-5, is EAGVAQSPRYKIIEKRQSVAFWCNPISGHATLYWYQQILGQGPKLLIQFQNNGVVDDSQLPKDRFSAERLKGVDSTLKIQPAKLEDSAVYLCASSLLGTSGGYIETQYFGPGTRLLVL.

This clonotype was seen a single time. The rearrangement links TRBV6-5 to TRBJ2-7, with D unclear. The CDR3 has 13 amino acids. Trimming took off 0 bases at V and 6 bases at J, with 9 bases between the two ends. The germline V gene has CDR1 MNHEY and CDR2 SVGAGI. Written as DNA, the CDR3 is TGTGCCAGCAGTTACTCCCGTTCTCGCGAGCAGTACTTC. Encoded protein: CASSYSRSREQYF.